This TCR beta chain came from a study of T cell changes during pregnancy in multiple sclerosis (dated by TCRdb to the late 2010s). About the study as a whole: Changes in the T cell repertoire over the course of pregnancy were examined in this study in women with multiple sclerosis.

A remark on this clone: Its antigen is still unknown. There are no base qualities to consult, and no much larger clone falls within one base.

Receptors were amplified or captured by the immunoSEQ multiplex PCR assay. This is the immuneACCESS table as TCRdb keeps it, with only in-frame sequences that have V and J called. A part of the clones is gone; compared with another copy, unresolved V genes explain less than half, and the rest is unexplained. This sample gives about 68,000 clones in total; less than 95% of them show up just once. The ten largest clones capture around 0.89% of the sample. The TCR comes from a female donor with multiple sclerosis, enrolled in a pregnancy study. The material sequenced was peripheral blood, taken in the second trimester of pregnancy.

CDR3 reads: CASSKDRYGYTF. DNA sequence: TGTGCCAGCAGTAAGGACAGGTACGGCTACACCTTC. The V and J segments used are TRBV6-4 and TRBJ1-2, and 7 junctional nucleotides match TRBD1. Trimmed from V: 5 bases; trimmed from J: 8 bases; junction bases lacking a gene match: 5. Taken from the germline V gene, the CDR1 and CDR2 loops are MRHNA and SNTAGT. The CDR3 starts with the cysteine, ends with the phenylalanine, and has 12 residues. The read is trimmed to its CDR3 DNA, 36 bases read in frame from base 1.